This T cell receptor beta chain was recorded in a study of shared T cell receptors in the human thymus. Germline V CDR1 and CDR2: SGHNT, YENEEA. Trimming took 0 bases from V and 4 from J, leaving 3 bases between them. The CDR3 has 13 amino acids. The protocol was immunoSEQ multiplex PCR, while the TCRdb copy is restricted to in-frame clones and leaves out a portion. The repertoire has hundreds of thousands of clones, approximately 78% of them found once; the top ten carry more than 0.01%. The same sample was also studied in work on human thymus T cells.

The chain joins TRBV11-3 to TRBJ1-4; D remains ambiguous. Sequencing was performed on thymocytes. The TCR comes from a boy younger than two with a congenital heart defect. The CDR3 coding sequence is TGTGCCAGCAGCTTAGACAGTAATGAAAAACTGTTTTTT. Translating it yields CASSLDSNEKLFF. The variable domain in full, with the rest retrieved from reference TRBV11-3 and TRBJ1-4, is EAGVVQSPRYKIIEKKQPVAFWCNPISGHNTLYWYLQNLGQGPELLIRYENEEAVDDSQLPKDRFSAERLKGVDSTLKIQPAELGDSAVYLCASSLDSNEKLFFGSGTQLSVL.